The clone carrying this T cell receptor (beta chain) was detected only once. Its antigen is still unknown. This CDR3 is also generated by other DNA sequences in the sample. The source of the sample is a study of OX40 agonist ivuxolimab in advanced cancers. About the research overall: Prior anti-PD-1, anti-PD-L1 or anti-CTLA-4 therapy was allowed; approximately 40% had some. Whole-study results and caveats: CD4+ T cells averaged fewer expanded clones than CD8+ T cells.

TCRdb's table, derived via immunoSEQ multiplex PCR, lists solely in-frame clones and lacks some. The table lists tens of thousands of clones, 89% of them singletons. Collection of blood occurred at baseline, at cycle 4 day 1, and at cycle 7 day 1. The germline gives CDR1 GTSNPN, CDR2 SVGIG (reference sequence). CDR3 length: 14 amino acids. V trimming: 8 bases; J trimming: 0 bases; junction bases outside the gene matches: 8. This TCR derives from an adult with an advanced solid tumor such as melanoma, head and neck, liver or kidney cancer. The chain uses TRBV30 and TRBJ2-7; 9 positions agree with TRBD2. Source: CD4+ or CD8+ T cells sorted from blood, taken in a trial of the OX40 agonist ivuxolimab. CDR3 nucleotide sequence: TGTGCCGGCGGGGCGGGGGGGCTCTCCTACGAGCAGTACTTC. Protein sequence: CAGGAGGLSYEQYF.